This T cell receptor (beta chain) was documented in a study of blood T cell repertoires in COVID-19. At the level of the study: COVID-19 samples, acute and convalescent, were from the United States, Italy and Spain.

How the authors handled the data: Quantification of nucleated cells was approximated via reference gene primer amplification. The data were produced by immunoSEQ multiplex PCR, yet TCRdb's version contains in-frame clones alone and is incomplete. V and J calls plus clone size are reproduced from that table; the DNA served to infer D and trimming. The sample contains around 500,000 clones, 70% to 90% of which appear only once. V lost 5 bases to trimming and J lost 0 bases, with 11 bases between them. The CDR3 is made up of 14 amino acids. Germline CDR1 is SEHNR and CDR2 is FQNEAQ (reference sequence). This clone was seen a single time.

The sequence was collected from a human donor in a cohort sampled during active COVID-19. This chain joins TRBV7-9 and TRBJ2-7; TRBD1 is a possible D gene (6 bases). Sequencing input: peripheral blood. The CDR3 DNA reads as TGTGCCAGCAGCGCAAAACAGGGCTCCTACGAGCAGTACTTC. It is translated as CASSAKQGSYEQYF.